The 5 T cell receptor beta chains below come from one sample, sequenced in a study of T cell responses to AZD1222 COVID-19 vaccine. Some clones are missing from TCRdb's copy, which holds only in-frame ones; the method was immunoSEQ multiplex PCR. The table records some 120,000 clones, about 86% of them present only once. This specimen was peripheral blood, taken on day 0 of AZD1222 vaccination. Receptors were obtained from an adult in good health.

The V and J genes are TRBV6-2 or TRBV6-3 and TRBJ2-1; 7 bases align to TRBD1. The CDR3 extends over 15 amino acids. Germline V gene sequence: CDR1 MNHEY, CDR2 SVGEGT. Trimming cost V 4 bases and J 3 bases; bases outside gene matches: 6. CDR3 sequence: CASSSDRRDYNEQFF. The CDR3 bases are TGTGCCAGCAGTTCGGACAGGCGAGACTACAATGAGCAGTTCTTC.

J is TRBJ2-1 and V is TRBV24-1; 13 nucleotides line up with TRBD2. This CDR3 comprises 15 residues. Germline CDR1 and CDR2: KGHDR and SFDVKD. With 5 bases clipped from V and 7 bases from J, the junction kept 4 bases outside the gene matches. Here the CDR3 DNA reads TGTGCCACCAGTGGGACTAGCGGGAGATATAATGAGCAGTTCTTC. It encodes CATSGTSGRYNEQFF.

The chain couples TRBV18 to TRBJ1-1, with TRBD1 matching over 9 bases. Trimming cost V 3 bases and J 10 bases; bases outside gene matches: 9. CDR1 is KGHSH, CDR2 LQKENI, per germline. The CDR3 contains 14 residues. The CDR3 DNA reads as TGTGCCAGCTCACCCGCAACAGGGGGCTCCGGAGCTTTCTTT. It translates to CASSPATGGSGAFF.

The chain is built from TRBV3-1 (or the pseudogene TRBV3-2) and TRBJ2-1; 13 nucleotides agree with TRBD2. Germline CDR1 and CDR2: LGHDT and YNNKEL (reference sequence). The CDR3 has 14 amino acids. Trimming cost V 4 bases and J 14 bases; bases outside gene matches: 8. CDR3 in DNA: TGTGCCAGCAGCCCGGGACTAGCGGGAAGGGGGGAGTTCTTC. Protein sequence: CASSPGLAGRGEFF.

The CDR3 bases are TGTGCCAGCTCCCAGGGGCCGGGCGAGACCCAGTACTTC. Translated, it gives CASSQGPGETQYF. The chain couples TRBV18 to TRBJ2-5; maybe TRBD1 (6 bases). The CDR3 spans 13 residues. The germline V and J ends were trimmed by 6 bases and 5 bases, with 13 bases remaining between them. Germline CDR1 KGHSH, CDR2 LQKENI.